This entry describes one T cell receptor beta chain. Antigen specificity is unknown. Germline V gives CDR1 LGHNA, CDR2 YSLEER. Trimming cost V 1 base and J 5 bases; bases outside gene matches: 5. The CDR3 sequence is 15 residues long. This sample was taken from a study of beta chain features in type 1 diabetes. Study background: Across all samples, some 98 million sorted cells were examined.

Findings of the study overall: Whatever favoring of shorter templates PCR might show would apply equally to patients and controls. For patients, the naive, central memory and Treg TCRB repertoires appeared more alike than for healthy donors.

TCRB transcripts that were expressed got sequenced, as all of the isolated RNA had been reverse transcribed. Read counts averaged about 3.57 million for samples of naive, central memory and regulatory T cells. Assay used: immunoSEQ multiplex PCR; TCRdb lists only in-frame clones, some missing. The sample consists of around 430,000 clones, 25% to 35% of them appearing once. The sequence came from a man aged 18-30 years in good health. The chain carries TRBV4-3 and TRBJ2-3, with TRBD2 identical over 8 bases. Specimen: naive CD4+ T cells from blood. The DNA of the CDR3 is TGCGCCAGCAGCCAAGTGGTTCTAGCGGGAGATACGCAGTATTTT. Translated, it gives CASSQVVLAGDTQYF.